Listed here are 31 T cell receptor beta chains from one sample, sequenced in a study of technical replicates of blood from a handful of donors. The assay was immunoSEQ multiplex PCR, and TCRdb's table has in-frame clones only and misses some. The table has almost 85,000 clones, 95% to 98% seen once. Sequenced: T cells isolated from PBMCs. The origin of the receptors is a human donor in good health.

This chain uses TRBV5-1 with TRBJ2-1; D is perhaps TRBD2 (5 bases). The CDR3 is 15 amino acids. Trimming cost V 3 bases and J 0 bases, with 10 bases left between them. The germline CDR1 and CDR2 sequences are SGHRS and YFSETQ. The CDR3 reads CASSSTGSSYNEQFF. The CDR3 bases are TGCGCCAGCAGCTCAACGGGGAGCTCCTACAATGAGCAGTTCTTC. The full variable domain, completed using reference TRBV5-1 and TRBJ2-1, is KAGVTQTPRYLIKTRGQQVTLSCSPISGHRSVSWYQQTPGQGLQFLFEYFSETQRNKGNFPGRFSGRQFSNSRSEMNVSTLELGDSALYLCASSSTGSSYNEQFFGPGTRLTVL.

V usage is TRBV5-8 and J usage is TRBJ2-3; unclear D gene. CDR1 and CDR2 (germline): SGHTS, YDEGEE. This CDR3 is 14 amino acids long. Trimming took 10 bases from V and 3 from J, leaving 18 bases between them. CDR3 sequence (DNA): TGTGCCGGTAAAGCGCGGATGGATACAGATACGCAGTATTTT. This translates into CAGKARMDTDTQYF.

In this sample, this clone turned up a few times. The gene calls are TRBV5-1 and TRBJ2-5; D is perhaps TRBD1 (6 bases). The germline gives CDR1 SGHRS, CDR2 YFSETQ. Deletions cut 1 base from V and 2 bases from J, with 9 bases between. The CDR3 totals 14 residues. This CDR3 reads CASSLSGAQETQYF. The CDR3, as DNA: TGCGCCAGCAGCTTGTCAGGGGCACAAGAGACCCAGTACTTC. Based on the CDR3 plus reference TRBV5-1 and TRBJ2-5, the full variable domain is KAGVTQTPRYLIKTRGQQVTLSCSPISGHRSVSWYQQTPGQGLQFLFEYFSETQRNKGNFPGRFSGRQFSNSRSEMNVSTLELGDSALYLCASSLSGAQETQYFGPGTRLLVL.

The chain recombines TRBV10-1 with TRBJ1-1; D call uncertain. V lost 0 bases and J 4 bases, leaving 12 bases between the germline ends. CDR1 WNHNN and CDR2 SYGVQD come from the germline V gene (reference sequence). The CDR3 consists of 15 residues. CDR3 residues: CASSESGGLITEAFF. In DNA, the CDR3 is TGCGCCAGCAGTGAGTCAGGCGGCTTGATCACTGAAGCTTTCTTT.

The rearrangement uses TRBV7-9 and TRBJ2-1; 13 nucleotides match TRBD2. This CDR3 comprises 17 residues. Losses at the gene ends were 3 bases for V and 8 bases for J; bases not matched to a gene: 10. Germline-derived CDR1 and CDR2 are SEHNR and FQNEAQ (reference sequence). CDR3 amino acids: CASSFQRLAGGGDEQFF. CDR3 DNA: TGTGCCAGCAGCTTTCAAAGACTAGCGGGGGGTGGTGATGAGCAGTTCTTC.

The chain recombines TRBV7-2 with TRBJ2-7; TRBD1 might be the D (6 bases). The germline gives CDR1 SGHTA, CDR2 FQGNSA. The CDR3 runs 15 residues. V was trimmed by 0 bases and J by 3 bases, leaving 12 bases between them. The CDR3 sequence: CASSLALMTGYEQYF. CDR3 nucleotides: TGTGCCAGCAGCTTAGCACTCATGACAGGCTACGAGCAGTACTTC.

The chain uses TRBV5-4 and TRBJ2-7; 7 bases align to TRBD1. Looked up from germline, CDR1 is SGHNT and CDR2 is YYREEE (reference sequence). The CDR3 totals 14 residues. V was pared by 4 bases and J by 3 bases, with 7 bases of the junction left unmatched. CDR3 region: CASSQPGQSYEQYF. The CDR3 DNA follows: TGTGCCAGCAGCCAACCGGGACAGAGCTACGAGCAGTACTTC.

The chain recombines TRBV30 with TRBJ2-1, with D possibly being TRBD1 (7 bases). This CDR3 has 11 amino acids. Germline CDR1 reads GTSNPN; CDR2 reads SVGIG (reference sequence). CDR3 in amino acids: CARDSLNEQFF. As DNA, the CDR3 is TGTGCGCGGGACAGTTTGAATGAGCAGTTCTTC.

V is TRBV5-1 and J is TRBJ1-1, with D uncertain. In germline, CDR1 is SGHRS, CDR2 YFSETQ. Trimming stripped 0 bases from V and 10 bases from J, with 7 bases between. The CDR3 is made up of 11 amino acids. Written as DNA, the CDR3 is TGCGCCAGCAGCTTGGGGCCGATAGCTTTCTTT. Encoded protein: CASSLGPIAFF.

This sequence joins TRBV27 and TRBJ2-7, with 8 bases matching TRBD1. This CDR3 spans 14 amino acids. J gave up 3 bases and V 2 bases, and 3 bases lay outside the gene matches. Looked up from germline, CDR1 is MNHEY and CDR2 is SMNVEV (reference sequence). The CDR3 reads CASSLGTGFYEQYF. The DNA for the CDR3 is TGTGCCAGCAGTTTAGGGACAGGTTTCTACGAGCAGTACTTC.

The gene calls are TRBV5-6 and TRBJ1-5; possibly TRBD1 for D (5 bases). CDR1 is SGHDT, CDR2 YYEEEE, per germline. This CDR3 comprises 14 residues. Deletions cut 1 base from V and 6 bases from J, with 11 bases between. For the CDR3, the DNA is TGTGCCAGCAGCTTGCGCCGACAGACTCAGCCCCAGCATTTT. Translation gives CASSLRRQTQPQHF.

This chain's CDR3 is CASSLGMNTEAFF. The CDR3 DNA sequence: TGTGCCAGCAGCTTGGGTATGAACACTGAAGCTTTCTTT. The genes are TRBV5-5 and TRBJ1-1, with D uncertain. In germline, CDR1 is SGHKS, CDR2 YYEKEE (reference sequence). CDR3 length equals 13 residues. Trimming stripped 0 bases from V and 0 bases from J, with 3 bases between.

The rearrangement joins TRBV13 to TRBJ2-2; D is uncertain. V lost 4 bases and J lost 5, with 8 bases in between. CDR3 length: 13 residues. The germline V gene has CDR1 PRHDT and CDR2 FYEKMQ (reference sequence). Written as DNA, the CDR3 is TGTGCCAGCAGCTCCTTGGAGACCGGGGAGCTGTTTTTT. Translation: CASSSLETGELFF.

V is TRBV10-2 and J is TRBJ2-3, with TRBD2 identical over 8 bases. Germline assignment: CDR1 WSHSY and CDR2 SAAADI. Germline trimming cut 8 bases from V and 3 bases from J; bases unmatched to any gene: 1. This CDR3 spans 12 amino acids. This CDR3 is CASAGGTDTQYF. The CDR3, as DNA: TGCGCCAGCGCGGGGGGAACAGATACGCAGTATTTT.

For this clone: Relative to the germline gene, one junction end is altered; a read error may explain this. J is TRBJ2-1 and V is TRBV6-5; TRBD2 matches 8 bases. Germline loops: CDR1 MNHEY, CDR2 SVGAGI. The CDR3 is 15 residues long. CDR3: CASRESGSSHNEQFF. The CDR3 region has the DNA TGTGCCAGCAGGGAAAGCGGGAGCTCCCACAATGAGCAGTTCTTC.

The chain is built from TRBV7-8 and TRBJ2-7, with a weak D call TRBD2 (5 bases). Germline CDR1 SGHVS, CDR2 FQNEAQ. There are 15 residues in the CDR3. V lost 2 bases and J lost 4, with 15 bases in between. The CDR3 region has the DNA TGTGCCAGCAGCTTAAATATCCTCGGGGAATACGAGCAGTACTTC. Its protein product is CASSLNILGEYEQYF.

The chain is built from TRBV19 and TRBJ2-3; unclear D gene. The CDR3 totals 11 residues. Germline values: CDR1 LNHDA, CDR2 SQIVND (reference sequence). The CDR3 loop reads CAGRSTDTQYF. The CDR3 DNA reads TGTGCGGGCAGATCCACAGATACGCAGTATTTT.

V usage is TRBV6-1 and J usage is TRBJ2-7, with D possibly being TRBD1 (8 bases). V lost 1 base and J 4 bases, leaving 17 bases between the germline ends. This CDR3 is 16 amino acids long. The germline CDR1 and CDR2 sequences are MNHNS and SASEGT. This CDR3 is CASSEGPDREGYEQYF. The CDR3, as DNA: TGTGCCAGCAGTGAAGGGCCGGACAGGGAGGGGTACGAGCAGTACTTC.

In DNA form, the CDR3 reads TGTGCCAGCAGCGCTTCAGGAAGATCGAGTGAAAAACTGTTTTTT. As protein: CASSASGRSSEKLFF. The chain is built from TRBV9 and TRBJ1-4; D gene ambiguous. The V end was cut by 3 bases, the J end by 7 bases, with 16 bases between. Germline CDR1 and CDR2: SGDLS and YYNGEE. The CDR3 loop spans 15 amino acids. Based on the CDR3 plus reference TRBV9 and TRBJ1-4, the full variable domain is DSGVTQTPKHLITATGQRVTLRCSPRSGDLSVYWYQQSLDQGLQFLIQYYNGEERAKGNILERFSAQQFPDLHSELNLSSLELGDSALYFCASSASGRSSEKLFFGSGTQLSVL.

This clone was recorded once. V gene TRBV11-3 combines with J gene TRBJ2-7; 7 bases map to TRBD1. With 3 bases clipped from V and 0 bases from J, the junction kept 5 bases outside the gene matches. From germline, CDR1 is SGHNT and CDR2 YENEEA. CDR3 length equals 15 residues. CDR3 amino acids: CASSLETGLSYEQYF. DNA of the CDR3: TGTGCCAGCAGCTTGGAGACAGGGCTCTCCTACGAGCAGTACTTC.

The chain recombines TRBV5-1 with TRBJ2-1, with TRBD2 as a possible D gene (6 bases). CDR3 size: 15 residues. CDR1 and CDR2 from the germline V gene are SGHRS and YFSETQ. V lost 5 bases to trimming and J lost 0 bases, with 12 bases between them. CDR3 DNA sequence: TGCGCCAGCAGACTCGGGGGTGGCTCCTACAATGAGCAGTTCTTC. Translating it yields CASRLGGGSYNEQFF. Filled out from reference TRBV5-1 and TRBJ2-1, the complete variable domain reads KAGVTQTPRYLIKTRGQQVTLSCSPISGHRSVSWYQQTPGQGLQFLFEYFSETQRNKGNFPGRFSGRQFSNSRSEMNVSTLELGDSALYLCASRLGGGSYNEQFFGPGTRLTVL.

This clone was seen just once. In DNA, the CDR3 is TGTGCCAGCACCAACTTCAGGCAAGAAGCTTTCTTT. Residues: CASTNFRQEAFF. This chain connects TRBV6-5 to TRBJ1-1; unclear D gene. The V gene's germline CDR1 is MNHEY and CDR2 SVGAGI. The CDR3 extends over 12 amino acids. V lost 7 bases and J lost 8, with 14 bases in between.

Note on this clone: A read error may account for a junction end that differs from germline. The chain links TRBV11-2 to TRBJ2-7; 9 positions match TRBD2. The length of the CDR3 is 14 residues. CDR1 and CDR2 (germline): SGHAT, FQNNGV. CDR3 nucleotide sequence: TGTGCCAGCAGTTTAGCGGGAGTCCCCTACGAGCAGTACTTC. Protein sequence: CASSLAGVPYEQYF. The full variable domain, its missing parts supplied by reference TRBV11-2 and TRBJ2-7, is EAGVAQSPRYKIIEKRQSVAFWCNPISGHATLYWYQQILGQGPKLLIQFQNNGVVDDSQLPKDRFSAERLKGVDSTLKIQPAKLEDSAVYLCASSLAGVPYEQYFGPGTRLTVT.

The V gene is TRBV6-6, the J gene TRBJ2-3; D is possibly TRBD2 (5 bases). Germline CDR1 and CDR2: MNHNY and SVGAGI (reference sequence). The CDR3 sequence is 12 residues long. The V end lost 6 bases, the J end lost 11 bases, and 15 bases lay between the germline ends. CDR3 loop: CASSLFAGEQYF. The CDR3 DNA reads TGTGCCAGCAGCCTCTTCGCCGGGGAGCAGTATTTT.

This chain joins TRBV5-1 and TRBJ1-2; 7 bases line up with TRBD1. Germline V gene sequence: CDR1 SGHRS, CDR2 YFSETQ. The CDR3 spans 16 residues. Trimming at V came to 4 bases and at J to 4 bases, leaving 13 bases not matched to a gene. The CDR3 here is CASSAPGQFSVYGYTF. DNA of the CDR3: TGCGCCAGCAGCGCTCCGGGACAGTTTAGCGTCTATGGCTACACCTTC. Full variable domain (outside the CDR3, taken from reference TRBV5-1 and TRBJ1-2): KAGVTQTPRYLIKTRGQQVTLSCSPISGHRSVSWYQQTPGQGLQFLFEYFSETQRNKGNFPGRFSGRQFSNSRSEMNVSTLELGDSALYLCASSAPGQFSVYGYTFGSGTRLTVV.

CDR3 sequence: CASSGGQGAPGGLEAFF. DNA of the CDR3: TGTGCCAGCAGCGGGGGACAGGGGGCCCCCGGAGGGTTGGAAGCTTTCTTT. The chain recombines TRBV5-4 with TRBJ1-1, with 12 bases matching TRBD1. The CDR3 runs to 17 residues. Germline assignment: CDR1 SGHNT and CDR2 YYREEE (reference sequence). Trimming removed 4 bases from V and 8 bases from J; junction bases left unmatched: 15.

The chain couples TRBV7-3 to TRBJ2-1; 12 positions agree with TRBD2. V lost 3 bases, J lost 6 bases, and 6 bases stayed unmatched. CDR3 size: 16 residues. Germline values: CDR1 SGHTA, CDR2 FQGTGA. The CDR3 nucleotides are TGTGCCAGCAGCTTCTTGACTAGCGGGGGTGGCAATGAGCAGTTCTTC. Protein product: CASSFLTSGGGNEQFF.

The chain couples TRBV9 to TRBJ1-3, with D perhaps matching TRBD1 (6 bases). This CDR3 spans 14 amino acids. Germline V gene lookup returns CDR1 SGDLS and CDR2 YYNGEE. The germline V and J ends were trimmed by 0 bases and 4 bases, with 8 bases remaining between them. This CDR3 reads CASSVGDIGNTIYF. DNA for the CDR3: TGTGCCAGCAGCGTAGGGGACATCGGAAACACCATATATTTT.

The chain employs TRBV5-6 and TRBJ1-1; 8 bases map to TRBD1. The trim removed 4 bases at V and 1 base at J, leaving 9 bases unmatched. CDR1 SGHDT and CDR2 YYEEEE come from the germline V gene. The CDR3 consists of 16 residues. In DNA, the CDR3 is TGTGCCAGCAGCCACTACTGGGACAGGAAGAACACTGAAGCTTTCTTT. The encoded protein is CASSHYWDRKNTEAFF. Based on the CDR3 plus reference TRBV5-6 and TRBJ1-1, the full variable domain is DAGVTQSPTHLIKTRGQQVTLRCSPKSGHDTVSWYQQALGQGPQFIFQYYEEEERQRGNFPDRFSGHQFPNYSSELNVNALLLGDSALYLCASSHYWDRKNTEAFFGQGTRLTVV.

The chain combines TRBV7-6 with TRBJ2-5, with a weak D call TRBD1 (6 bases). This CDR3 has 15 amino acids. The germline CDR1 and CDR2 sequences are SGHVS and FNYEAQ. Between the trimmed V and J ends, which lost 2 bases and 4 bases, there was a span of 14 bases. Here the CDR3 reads CASSLLQGRLETQYF. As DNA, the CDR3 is TGTGCCAGCAGCTTATTACAGGGAAGGTTAGAGACCCAGTACTTC.

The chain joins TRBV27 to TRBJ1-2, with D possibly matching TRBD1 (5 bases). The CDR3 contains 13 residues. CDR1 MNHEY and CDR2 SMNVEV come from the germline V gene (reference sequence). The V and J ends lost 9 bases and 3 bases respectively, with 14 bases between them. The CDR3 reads CASRGGLDYGYTF. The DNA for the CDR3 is TGTGCCAGTCGGGGGGGGTTAGACTATGGCTACACCTTC.